This TCR beta chain derives from a study of TIL therapy for anti-PD-1-resistant metastatic lung cancer. The overall study: Most patients had lung adenocarcinoma; a handful of tumors were EGFR-mutant, two ALK-rearranged; half smoked currently or formerly.

This was the immunoSEQ v3 assay. Data came from immunoSEQ multiplex PCR; TCRdb stores just in-frame clones and leaves some out. This sample has 95,000 or so clones, with just over 65% found just once. The CDR3 length is 17 residues. J lost 5 bases, V lost 5 bases, and 17 bases had no gene match. Germline CDR1 and CDR2: SGHTA and FQGTGA. The time point is: pre-treatment sample, taken before nivolumab and TIL therapy. Pleural nodules or supraclavicular lymph nodes made up most of the excised metastases sampled. Stage 4 NSCLC adults joined between October 2017 and 2020. This clone appeared a few times. Specimen: tumor tissue, collected at baseline. This clonotype originated in a person between 25 and 80 years old with non-small cell lung cancer. This chain links TRBV7-3 with TRBJ2-5; TRBD2 aligns across 7 bases. CDR3 region: CASSPGPFAGDGETQYF. In DNA, the CDR3 is TGTGCCAGCAGCCCAGGGCCGTTTGCGGGGGACGGGGAGACCCAGTACTTC.